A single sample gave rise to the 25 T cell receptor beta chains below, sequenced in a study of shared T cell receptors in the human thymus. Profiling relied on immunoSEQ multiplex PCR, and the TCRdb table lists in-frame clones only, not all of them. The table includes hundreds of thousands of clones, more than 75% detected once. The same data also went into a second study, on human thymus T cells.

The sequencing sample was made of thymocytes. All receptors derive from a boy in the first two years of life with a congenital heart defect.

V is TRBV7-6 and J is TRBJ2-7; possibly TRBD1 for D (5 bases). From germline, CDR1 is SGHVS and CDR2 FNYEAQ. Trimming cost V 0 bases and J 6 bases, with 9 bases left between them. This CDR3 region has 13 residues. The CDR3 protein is CASSLAVGVEQYF. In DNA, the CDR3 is TGTGCCAGCAGCTTAGCGGTAGGGGTCGAGCAGTACTTC.

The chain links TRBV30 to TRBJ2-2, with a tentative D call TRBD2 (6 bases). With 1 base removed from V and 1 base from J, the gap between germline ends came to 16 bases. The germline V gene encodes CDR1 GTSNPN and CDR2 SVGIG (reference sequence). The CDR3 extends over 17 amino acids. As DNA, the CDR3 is TGTGCCTGGAGTGCAACTAGCTCGAAGGAGAACACCGGGGAGCTGTTTTTT. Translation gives CAWSATSSKENTGELFF.

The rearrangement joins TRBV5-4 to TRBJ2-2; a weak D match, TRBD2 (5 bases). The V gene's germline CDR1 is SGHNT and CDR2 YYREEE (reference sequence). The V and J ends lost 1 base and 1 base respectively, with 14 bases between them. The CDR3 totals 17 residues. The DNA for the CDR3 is TGTGCCAGCAGCTTGAGGGAGACCGCTTTGAACACCGGGGAGCTGTTTTTT. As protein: CASSLRETALNTGELFF.

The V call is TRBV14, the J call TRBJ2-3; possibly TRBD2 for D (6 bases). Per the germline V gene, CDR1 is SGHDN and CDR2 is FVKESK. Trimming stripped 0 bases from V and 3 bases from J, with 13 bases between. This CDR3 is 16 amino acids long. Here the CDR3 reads CASSQEAEGDTDTQYF. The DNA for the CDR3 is TGTGCCAGCAGCCAAGAAGCGGAGGGAGATACAGATACGCAGTATTTT.

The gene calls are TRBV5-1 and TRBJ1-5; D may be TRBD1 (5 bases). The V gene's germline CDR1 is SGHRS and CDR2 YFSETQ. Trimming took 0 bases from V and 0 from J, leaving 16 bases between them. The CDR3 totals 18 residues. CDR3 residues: CASSLAPLTEHSNQPQHF. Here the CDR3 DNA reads TGCGCCAGCAGCTTGGCCCCCTTGACAGAGCATAGCAATCAGCCCCAGCATTTT.

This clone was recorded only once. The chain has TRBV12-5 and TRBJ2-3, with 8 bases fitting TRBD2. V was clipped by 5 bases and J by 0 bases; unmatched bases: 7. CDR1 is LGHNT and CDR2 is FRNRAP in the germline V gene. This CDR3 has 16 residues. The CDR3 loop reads CASGPNSGKSTDTQYF. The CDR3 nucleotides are TGTGCTAGTGGTCCCAATAGCGGGAAGAGCACAGATACGCAGTATTTT.

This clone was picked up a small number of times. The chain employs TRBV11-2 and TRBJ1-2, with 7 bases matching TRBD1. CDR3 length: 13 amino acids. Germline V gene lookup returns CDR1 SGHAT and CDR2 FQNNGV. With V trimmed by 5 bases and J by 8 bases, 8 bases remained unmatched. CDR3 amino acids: CASSRLTGMGYTF. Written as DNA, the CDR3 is TGTGCCAGCAGCCGACTGACAGGGATGGGCTACACCTTC.

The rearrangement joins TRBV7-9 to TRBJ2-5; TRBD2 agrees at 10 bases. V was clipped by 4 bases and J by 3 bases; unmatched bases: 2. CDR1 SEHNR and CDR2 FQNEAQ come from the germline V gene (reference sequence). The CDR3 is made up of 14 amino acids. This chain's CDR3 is CASSCGLAEETQYF. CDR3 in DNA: TGTGCCAGCAGCTGTGGACTAGCGGAAGAGACCCAGTACTTC.

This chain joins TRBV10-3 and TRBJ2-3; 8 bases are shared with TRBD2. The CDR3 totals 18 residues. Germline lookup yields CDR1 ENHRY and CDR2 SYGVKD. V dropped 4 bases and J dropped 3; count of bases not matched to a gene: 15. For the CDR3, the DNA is TGTGCCATCAGTGTGACAGCGGGAGAACGGGAGGGGACAGATACGCAGTATTTT. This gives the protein CAISVTAGEREGTDTQYF.

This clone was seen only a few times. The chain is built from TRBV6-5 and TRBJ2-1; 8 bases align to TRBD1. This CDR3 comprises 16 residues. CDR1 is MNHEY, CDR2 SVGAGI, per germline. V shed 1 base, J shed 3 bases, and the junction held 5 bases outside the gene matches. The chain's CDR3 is CASSYLTGVDYNEQFF. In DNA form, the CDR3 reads TGTGCCAGCAGTTACTTGACAGGGGTAGACTACAATGAGCAGTTCTTC.

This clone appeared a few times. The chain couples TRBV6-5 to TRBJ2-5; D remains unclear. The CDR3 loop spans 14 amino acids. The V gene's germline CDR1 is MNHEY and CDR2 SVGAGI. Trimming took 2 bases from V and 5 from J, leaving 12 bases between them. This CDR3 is CASSYPLPGETQYF. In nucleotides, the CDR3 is TGTGCCAGCAGTTACCCGCTGCCGGGTGAGACCCAGTACTTC.

The CDR3 spells CASSLASRDTNTGELFF. DNA of the CDR3: TGTGCCAGCAGCTTAGCAAGCCGGGACACTAACACCGGGGAGCTGTTTTTT. The rearrangement joins TRBV7-9 to TRBJ2-2; possibly TRBD1 for D (6 bases). V lost 0 bases and J 2 bases, leaving 13 bases between the germline ends. CDR1 and CDR2 from the germline V gene are SEHNR and FQNEAQ (reference sequence). This CDR3 comprises 17 residues.

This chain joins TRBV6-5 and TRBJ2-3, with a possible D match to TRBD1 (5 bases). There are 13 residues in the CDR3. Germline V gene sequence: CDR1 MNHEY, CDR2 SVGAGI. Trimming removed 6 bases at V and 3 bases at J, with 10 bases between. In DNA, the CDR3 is TGTGCCAGCAGCCAGACAGATACAGATACGCAGTATTTT. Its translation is CASSQTDTDTQYF.

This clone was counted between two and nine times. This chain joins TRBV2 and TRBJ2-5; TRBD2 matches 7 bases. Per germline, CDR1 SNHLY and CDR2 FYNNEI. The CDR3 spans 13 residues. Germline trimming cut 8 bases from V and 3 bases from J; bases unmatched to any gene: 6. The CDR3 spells CASGRTSKETQYF. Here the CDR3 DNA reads TGTGCCAGCGGAAGGACTAGTAAAGAGACCCAGTACTTC.

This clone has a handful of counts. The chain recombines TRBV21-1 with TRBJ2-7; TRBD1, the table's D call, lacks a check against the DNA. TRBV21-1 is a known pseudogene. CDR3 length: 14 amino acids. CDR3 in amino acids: CASSKGGQLYEQYF. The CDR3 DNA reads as TGTGCCAGCAGCAAAGGGGGACAGCTCTACGAGCAGTACTTC.

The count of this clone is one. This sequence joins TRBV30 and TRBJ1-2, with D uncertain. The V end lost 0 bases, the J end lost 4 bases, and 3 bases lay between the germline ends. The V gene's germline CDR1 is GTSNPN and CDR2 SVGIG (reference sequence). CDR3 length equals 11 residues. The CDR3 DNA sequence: TGTGCCTGGAGTGTCATCTATGGCTACACCTTC. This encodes CAWSVIYGYTF.

CDR3 residues: CAWSVRLAGDRNTGELFF. The DNA for the CDR3 is TGTGCCTGGAGTGTTCGACTAGCGGGAGATCGAAACACCGGGGAGCTGTTTTTT. The chain carries TRBV30 and TRBJ2-2; TRBD2 matches 12 bases. The CDR3 consists of 18 residues. Germline CDR1 and CDR2: GTSNPN and SVGIG (reference sequence). After removal of 0 bases from V and 2 bases from J, the junction contained 7 bases not matched to a gene.

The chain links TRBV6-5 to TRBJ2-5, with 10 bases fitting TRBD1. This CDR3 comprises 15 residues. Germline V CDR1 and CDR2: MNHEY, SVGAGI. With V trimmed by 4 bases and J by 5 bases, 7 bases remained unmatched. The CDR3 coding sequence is TGTGCCAGCAGTTTGCGACAGGGGGCCGGGGAGACCCAGTACTTC. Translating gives CASSLRQGAGETQYF.

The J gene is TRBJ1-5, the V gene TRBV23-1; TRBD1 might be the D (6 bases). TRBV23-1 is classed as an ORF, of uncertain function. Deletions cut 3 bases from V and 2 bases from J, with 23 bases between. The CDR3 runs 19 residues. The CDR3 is CASSQVWRGREAGNQPQHF. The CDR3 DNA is TGCGCCAGCAGTCAGGTGTGGCGGGGGCGAGAAGCGGGCAATCAGCCCCAGCATTTT.

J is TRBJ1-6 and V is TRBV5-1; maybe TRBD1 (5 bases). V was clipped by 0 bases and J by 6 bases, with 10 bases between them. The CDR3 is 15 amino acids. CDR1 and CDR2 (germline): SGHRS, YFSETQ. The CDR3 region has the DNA TGCGCCAGCAGCTTGGATGGGGGAGGTAATTCACCCCTCCACTTT. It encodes CASSLDGGGNSPLHF. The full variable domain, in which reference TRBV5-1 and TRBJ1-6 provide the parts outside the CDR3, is KAGVTQTPRYLIKTRGQQVTLSCSPISGHRSVSWYQQTPGQGLQFLFEYFSETQRNKGNFPGRFSGRQFSNSRSEMNVSTLELGDSALYLCASSLDGGGNSPLHFGNGTRLTVT.

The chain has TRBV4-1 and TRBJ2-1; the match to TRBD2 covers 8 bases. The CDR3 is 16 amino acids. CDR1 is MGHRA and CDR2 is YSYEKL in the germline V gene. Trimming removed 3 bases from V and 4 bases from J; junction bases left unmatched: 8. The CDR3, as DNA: TGCGCCAGCAGCCAGCAAAGCGGGAGCCTGTACAATGAGCAGTTCTTC. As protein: CASSQQSGSLYNEQFF.

CDR3 protein: CASSLGLAGDLNEQFF. CDR3 DNA: TGCGCCAGCAGCTTGGGACTAGCGGGTGATCTGAATGAGCAGTTCTTC. The rearrangement links TRBV5-1 to TRBJ2-1; 10 positions match TRBD2. Germline CDR1 is SGHRS and CDR2 is YFSETQ. V lost 0 bases and J lost 7; bases outside the gene matches: 7. This CDR3 is 16 amino acids long.

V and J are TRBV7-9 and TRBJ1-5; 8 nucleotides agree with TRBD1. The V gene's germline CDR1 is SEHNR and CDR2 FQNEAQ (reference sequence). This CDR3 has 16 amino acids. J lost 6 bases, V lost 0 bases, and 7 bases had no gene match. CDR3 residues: CASSLASQGAGQPQHF. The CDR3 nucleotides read TGTGCCAGCAGCTTAGCGTCGCAGGGGGCTGGTCAGCCCCAGCATTTT.

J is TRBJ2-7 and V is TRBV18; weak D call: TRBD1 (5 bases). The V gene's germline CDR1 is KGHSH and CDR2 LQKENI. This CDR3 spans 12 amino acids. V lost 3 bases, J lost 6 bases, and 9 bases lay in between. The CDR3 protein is CASSPDSPEQYF. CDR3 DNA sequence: TGTGCCAGCTCACCCGACAGTCCCGAGCAGTACTTC.

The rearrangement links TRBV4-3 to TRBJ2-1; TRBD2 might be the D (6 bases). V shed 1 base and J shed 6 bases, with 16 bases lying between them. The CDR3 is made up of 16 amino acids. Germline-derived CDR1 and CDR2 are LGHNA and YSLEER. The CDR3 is CASSQVASGSVNEQFF. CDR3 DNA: TGCGCCAGCAGCCAAGTTGCGTCCGGGAGTGTCAATGAGCAGTTCTTC.